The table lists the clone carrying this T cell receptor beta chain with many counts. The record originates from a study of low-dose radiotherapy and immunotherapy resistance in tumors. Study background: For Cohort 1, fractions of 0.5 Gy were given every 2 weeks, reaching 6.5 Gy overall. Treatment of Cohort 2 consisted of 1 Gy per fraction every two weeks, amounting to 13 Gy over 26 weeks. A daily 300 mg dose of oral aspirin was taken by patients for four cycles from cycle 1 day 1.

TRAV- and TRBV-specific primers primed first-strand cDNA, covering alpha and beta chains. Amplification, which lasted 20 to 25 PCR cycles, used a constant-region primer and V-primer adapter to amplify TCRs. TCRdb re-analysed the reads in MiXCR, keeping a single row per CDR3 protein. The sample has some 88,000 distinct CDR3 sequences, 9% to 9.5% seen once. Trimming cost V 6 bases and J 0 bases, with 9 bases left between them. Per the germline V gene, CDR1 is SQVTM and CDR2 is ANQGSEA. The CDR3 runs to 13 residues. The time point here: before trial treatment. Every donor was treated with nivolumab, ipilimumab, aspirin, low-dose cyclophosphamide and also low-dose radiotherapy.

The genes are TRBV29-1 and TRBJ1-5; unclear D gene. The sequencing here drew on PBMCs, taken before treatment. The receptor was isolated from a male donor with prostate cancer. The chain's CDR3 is CSVGENSNQPQHF. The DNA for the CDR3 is TGCAGCGTGGGTGAAAATAGCAATCAGCCCCAGCATTTT.